This T cell receptor (beta chain) was recovered during a study of CD8 T cells in Susac syndrome. The CDR3 covers 15 residues. The germline V and J ends were trimmed by 0 bases and 2 bases, with 9 bases remaining between them. In germline, CDR1 is MGHRA, CDR2 YSYEKL. RNA, at about 0.45 to 1 ug, was reverse transcribed with random hexamers. TCRdb analysed the immunoSEQ multiplex PCR reads with MiXCR anew, one entry per CDR3 protein. The table records some 130,000 distinct CDR3 sequences, about 96% of them present only once. The sequenced target, TCR beta, came from blood CD8+ and CD4+ T cells. This receptor was taken from a human donor in good health. Sequenced sample: CD4+ T cells from PBMCs. The chain couples TRBV4-1 to TRBJ2-3; TRBD2 is a possible D gene (5 bases). Here the CDR3 reads CASSQDGLSTDTQYF. In DNA form, the CDR3 reads TGCGCCAGCAGCCAAGATGGACTTTCCACAGATACGCAGTATTTT.